This T cell receptor beta chain was sequenced in a study of T-cell reconstitution after alpha-beta-depleted transplantation in children. General study findings and limits: A year had passed since transplant, and T-cell counts and diversity by then came mostly from newly produced T cells.

Preparation of the TCRbeta library involved a method that used unique molecular identifiers. Using its own MiXCR run on the PCR reads, TCRdb lists one record per CDR3 protein. Of 600,000 to 700,000 distinct CDR3 sequences listed, around 13% were seen once; the top ten hold around 0.76%. This clonotype was seen a handful of times. Its antigen is undetermined. Germline V gene data show CDR1 as SGHVS and CDR2 as FQNEAQ. The CDR3 has 18 amino acids. Trimming removed 0 bases at V and 4 bases at J, with 18 bases between. V usage is TRBV7-8 and J usage is TRBJ2-2; perhaps TRBD2 as D (6 bases). This sequence was found in a girl aged 2 to 9 with congenital amegakaryocytic thrombocytopenia, due to receive a stem cell transplant. This specimen was PBMCs, taken before TCRalphabeta/CD19-depleted stem cell transplant. CDR3 DNA: TGTGCCAGCAGCTTAGCGAGGTACGGGAGAAGAGGCACCGGGGAGCTGTTTTTT. Encoded protein: CASSLARYGRRGTGELFF.